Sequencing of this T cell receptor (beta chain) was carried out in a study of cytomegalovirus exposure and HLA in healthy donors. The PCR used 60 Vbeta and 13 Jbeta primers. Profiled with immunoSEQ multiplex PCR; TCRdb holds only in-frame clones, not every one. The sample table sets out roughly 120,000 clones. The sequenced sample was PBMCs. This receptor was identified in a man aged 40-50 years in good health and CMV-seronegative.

The CDR3 coding sequence is TGTGCCAGCAGCCCCCGGGATCGCCGACGTCAAGAGACCCAGTACTTC. Amino acid sequence: CASSPRDRRRQETQYF. The chain joins TRBV11-1 to TRBJ2-5, with a possible D match to TRBD2 (5 bases). From germline, CDR1 is SGHAT and CDR2 FQDESV (reference sequence). CDR3 length: 16 amino acids. Trimming removed 5 bases at V and 2 bases at J, with 18 bases between.